These 26 T cell receptor beta chains originate from one sample sequenced in a study of tumor-infiltrating lymphocytes in primary liver carcinoma. In addition to blood RNA drawn from unsorted whole blood, germline DNA was extracted. Total RNA amounting to around 530 ng was the source from which TCR beta cDNA was made with a constant-region primer. Library construction for TCR beta comprised three nested multiplex PCR rounds performed with slightly modified ARM-PCR. TRBV1-TRBV30 forward primers paired with a C-beta reverse primer drove the first two PCR rounds, about 10 cycles each. TCRdb used MiXCR to reprocess the multiplex PCR reads, holding one entry per CDR3 protein. Seen here are fewer than 350,000 distinct CDR3 sequences, less than 65% observed once, and the top ten hold 6.5%. The sample taken for sequencing was peripheral blood. These receptors were collected from a middle-aged man with primary liver carcinoma and hepatitis B virus infection.

As regards this clonotype: This clone may be a read error of a much larger clone one base away. The V gene is TRBV10-3, the J gene TRBJ2-5; 8 nucleotides agree with TRBD1. The CDR3 is 14 residues long. Germline CDR1 reads ENHRY; CDR2 reads SYGVKD. CDR3 region: CAISRQGSKETHYF. CDR3 in DNA: TGTGCCATCAGCAGACAGGGGTCAAAAGAGACCCATTACTTC.

Concerning this clonotype itself: A much larger clone lies a single base off, so this may be a read error. The chain recombines TRBV24-1 with TRBJ2-3, with 8 positions matching TRBD2. The CDR3 sequence is 18 residues long. V shed 10 bases, J shed 2 bases, and the junction held 19 bases outside the gene matches. Germline assignment: CDR1 KGHDR and CDR2 SFDVKD. The CDR3 loop reads CATGPALAELTTTDTQYF. The DNA for the CDR3 is TGTGCCACAGGACCGGCACTAGCGGAACTTACTACCACAGATACGCAGTATTTT.

The table lists this clonotype with many counts. The chain recombines TRBV6-5 with TRBJ1-6; tentatively, D is TRBD1 (6 bases). This CDR3 comprises 13 residues. Germline V lookup: CDR1 MNHEY, CDR2 SVGAGI. Trimming took 5 bases from V and 18 from J, leaving 20 bases between them. The CDR3 protein is CASSTRPGQTPHF. In DNA, the CDR3 is TGTGCCAGCAGTACAAGGCCCGGACAGACCCCCCACTTT.

For this clonotype: One end of the junction varies from germline; a read error may be responsible. The chain uses TRBV11-2 and TRBJ2-1; 10 bases match TRBD2. Germline values: CDR1 SGHAT, CDR2 FQNNGV. CDR3 length equals 16 residues. The CDR3 here is CASIEAGLAVNNEQFF. For the CDR3, the DNA is TGTGCTAGCATCGAAGCCGGACTAGCGGTAAACAATGAGCAGTTCTTC.

This clonotype was seen only a few times. The genes are TRBV6-5 and TRBJ1-3; a possible D gene is TRBD1 (6 bases). V lost 6 bases and J lost 4, with 10 bases in between. Germline CDR1 and CDR2: MNHEY and SVGAGI. This CDR3 has 13 residues. The CDR3 DNA sequence: TGTGCCAGCAGGTTAACAGGGGGAAACACCATATATTTT. Amino acids: CASRLTGGNTIYF.

This clonotype was seen many times. The chain has TRBV5-5 and TRBJ1-1; D is perhaps TRBD1 (5 bases). Per the germline V gene, CDR1 is SGHKS and CDR2 is YYEKEE (reference sequence). V lost 5 bases and J lost 4, with 12 bases in between. The CDR3 has 13 amino acids. The CDR3 protein is CASSWDVGTEAFF. The DNA of the CDR3 is TGTGCCAGCAGTTGGGACGTTGGCACTGAAGCTTTCTTT.

Note on this clonotype: An end of the junction does not agree with germline; a read error may underlie this. This chain joins TRBV24-1 and TRBJ2-7; D might be TRBD2 (5 bases). Looked up from germline, CDR1 is KGHDR and CDR2 is SFDVKD. There are 16 residues in the CDR3. CDR3 protein: CVTSELRQPRGSEQYF. CDR3 nucleotide sequence: TGTGTCACCAGTGAGCTCCGGCAACCTAGAGGGAGCGAGCAGTACTTC.

This chain joins TRBV4-1 and TRBJ1-5; TRBD1 is a possible D gene (5 bases). The CDR3 is made up of 16 amino acids. Germline CDR1 MGHRA, CDR2 YSYEKL. Trimming pared 3 bases from V and 3 bases from J, leaving 15 bases between. CDR3 amino acids: CASSHTSRGTNQPQHF. The DNA for the CDR3 is TGCGCCAGCAGCCATACCAGTCGGGGCACCAATCAGCCCCAGCATTTT.

As for this clonotype: Sequence at one end of the junction differs from germline and may be a read error. DNA for the CDR3: TGCGCCAGTAGCCCCAGGGGCGGGCTGAACACTGGAGCTTTCTTT. Protein: CASSPRGGLNTGAFF. This chain uses TRBV6-5 with TRBJ1-1; D possibly corresponds to TRBD1 (6 bases). The CDR3 length is 15 residues. Germline CDR1 MNHEY, CDR2 SVGAGI.

In the case of this clonotype: One base away lies a much larger clone, so this may be a sequencing read error. The chain links TRBV6-2 or TRBV6-3 to TRBJ2-2; 10 nucleotides agree with TRBD2. The trim removed 10 bases at V and 3 bases at J, leaving 11 bases unmatched. The CDR3 length is 16 residues. The V gene's germline CDR1 is MNHEY and CDR2 SVGEGT. The CDR3 sequence: CANRHLLAGDTGELFF. For the CDR3, the DNA is TGTGCCAACAGACACCTCCTAGCGGGAGACACCGGGGAGCTGTTTTTT.

This CDR3 reads CACRLTGAYEQYF. As DNA, the CDR3 is TGTGCCTGTAGACTGACAGGGGCGTACGAGCAGTACTTC. V usage is TRBV12-3 or TRBV12-4 and J usage is TRBJ2-7; 8 bases line up with TRBD1. With V trimmed by 11 bases and J by 4 bases, 10 bases remained unmatched. CDR3 length: 13 residues.

J is TRBJ2-1 and V is TRBV20-1, with TRBD2 identical over 10 bases. Germline V CDR1 and CDR2: DFQATT, SNEGSKA (reference sequence). Trimming cost V 4 bases and J 10 bases; bases outside gene matches: 13. The CDR3 extends over 15 amino acids. As DNA, the CDR3 is TGCAGTGCTATAGATCCTAGCGGGAGTAGTAGGGAGCAGTTCTTC. Translating it yields CSAIDPSGSSREQFF.

Notes on this clonotype: Since a much larger clone is just one base distant, this may be a read error. The V call is TRBV5-5, the J call TRBJ2-1; no reliable D call. The germline CDR1 and CDR2 sequences are SGHKS and YYEKEE (reference sequence). Trimming left V 4 bases short and J 2 bases short, with 10 bases between. The CDR3 runs to 14 residues. CDR3 sequence: CASSPRSPYNEQFF. CDR3 nucleotide sequence: TGTGCCAGCAGCCCGCGCAGCCCCTACAATGAGCAGTTCTTC.

V gene TRBV5-4 combines with J gene TRBJ2-1; possible D gene TRBD2, 5 bases. The V gene lost 3 bases and the J gene lost 7 bases, with 17 bases spanning the gap. The CDR3 contains 15 residues. The germline V gene has CDR1 SGHNT and CDR2 YYREEE (reference sequence). The CDR3 nucleotides are TGTGCCAGCAGCTCAGTCCTGATGGGCGGGAATGAGCAGTTCTTC. It encodes CASSSVLMGGNEQFF. The variable domain in full, completed from reference TRBV5-4 and TRBJ2-1, reads ETGVTQSPTHLIKTRGQQVTLRCSSQSGHNTVSWYQQALGQGPQFIFQYYREEENGRGNFPPRFSGLQFPNYSSELNVNALELDDSALYLCASSSVLMGGNEQFFGPGTRLTVL.

V gene TRBV11-2 combines with J gene TRBJ2-7; 7 nucleotides match TRBD1. The CDR3 loop spans 12 amino acids. Germline V lookup: CDR1 SGHAT, CDR2 FQNNGV. V shed 7 bases, J shed 13 bases, and the junction held 13 bases outside the gene matches. The chain's CDR3 is CASKDTGDDQYF. The DNA for the CDR3 is TGTGCCAGCAAGGATACAGGGGACGATCAATACTTC.

This clonotype was counted at least ten times. The chain joins TRBV4-2 to TRBJ2-1, with 7 bases identical to TRBD2. Germline CDR1 and CDR2: LGHNA and YNFKEQ. There are 18 residues in the CDR3. V lost 4 bases, J lost 5 bases, and 17 bases stayed unmatched. The CDR3 nucleotides read TGTGCCAGCAGCCTCCCCACCGGGACCGGGACTACCGACAATGAGCAGTTCTTC. Its protein product is CASSLPTGTGTTDNEQFF.

This rearrangement joins TRBV5-4 to TRBJ1-1; perhaps TRBD1 as D (5 bases). Germline values: CDR1 SGHNT, CDR2 YYREEE (reference sequence). The CDR3 spans 14 residues. Trimming took 4 bases from V and 3 from J, leaving 13 bases between them. Written as DNA, the CDR3 is TGTGCCAGCAGCATCGGACAACCCGACACTGAAGCTTTCTTT. Its protein is CASSIGQPDTEAFF.

In regard to this clonotype: At one of its ends the junction is not consistent with the germline gene, which may arise from a read error. The gene calls are TRBV11-2 and TRBJ2-2; D is perhaps TRBD1 (6 bases). Looked up from germline, CDR1 is SGHAT and CDR2 is FQNNGV. This CDR3 has 13 residues. The CDR3 region is CASSRDNTGELFF. CDR3 sequence (DNA): TGTGCCAGCAGCCGGGACAACACAGGGGAGCTGTTTTTT.

This clonotype has only a few counts. V is TRBV28 and J is TRBJ2-2; 7 nucleotides line up with TRBD2. The germline V gene encodes CDR1 MDHEN and CDR2 SYDVKM. V was pared by 7 bases and J by 1 base, with 3 bases of the junction left unmatched. CDR3 length equals 14 residues. In nucleotides, the CDR3 is TGTGCCAGCACCCTAGCGGAGAACACCGGGGAGCTGTTTTTT. It codes for CASTLAENTGELFF.

J is TRBJ2-1 and V is TRBV28, with D perhaps matching TRBD2 (7 bases). The V gene's germline CDR1 is MDHEN and CDR2 SYDVKM. The CDR3 runs 15 residues. Trimming stripped 5 bases from V and 11 bases from J, with 22 bases between. CDR3 in amino acids: CASSVAGAGRDKQFF. As DNA, the CDR3 is TGTGCCAGCAGTGTCGCAGGGGCGGGGAGGGATAAGCAGTTCTTC.

The chain joins TRBV21-1 to TRBJ2-2. TRBV21-1 is a pseudogene segment. This CDR3 comprises 16 residues. CDR3 DNA: TGTGCCAGCAACAAAGATGATAGGATCAACACCGGGGAGCTGTTTTTT. This codes for CASNKDDRINTGELFF.

The chain carries TRBV7-9 and TRBJ2-4; D is perhaps TRBD1 (6 bases). In germline, CDR1 is SEHNR, CDR2 FQNEAQ (reference sequence). This CDR3 contains 16 residues. With 5 bases removed from V and 0 bases from J, the gap between germline ends came to 14 bases. In DNA form, the CDR3 reads TGTGCCAGCAGCAGACAGGACTCGTTAGCCAAAAACATTCAGTACTTC. Amino acids: CASSRQDSLAKNIQYF.

In its sample, this clonotype was seen once. A read error may explain this, as a much larger clone is one base away. Given the absence of the conserved phenylalanine or tryptophan at the CDR3 end, a read error is likely. V is TRBV6-6 and J is TRBJ2-2; 8 bases are a match to TRBD1. This CDR3 has 16 amino acids. Germline loops: CDR1 MNHNY, CDR2 SVGAGI (reference sequence). V dropped 5 bases and J dropped 0; count of bases not matched to a gene: 5. The CDR3 loop is CASSTGQGTNTGELFS. The CDR3 DNA sequence: TGTGCCAGCAGTACCGGACAGGGCACGAACACCGGGGAGCTGTTTTCT.

This clonotype was counted at least ten times. CDR3 protein: CASRGTGEEKLFF. The CDR3 nucleotides read TGTGCCAGCCGGGGGACAGGGGAAGAAAAACTGTTTTTT. The V call is TRBV6-1, the J call TRBJ1-4, with TRBD1 identical over 10 bases. The V and J ends lost 8 bases and 8 bases, in that order; junction bases with no gene match: 5. CDR1 MNHNS and CDR2 SASEGT come from the germline V gene. The CDR3 is 13 residues long.

In regard to this clonotype: A much more abundant neighbour one base away suggests this may be a read error. The rearrangement joins TRBV10-3 to TRBJ2-2, with 7 bases fitting TRBD1. The CDR3 sequence is 13 residues long. V shed 10 bases and J 2 bases; nucleotides not matched to a gene: 4. Germline values: CDR1 ENHRY, CDR2 SYGVKD. CDR3: CASWDSNTGELFF. CDR3 in DNA: TGTGCCAGCTGGGACAGTAACACCGGGGAGCTGTTTTTT.

Turning to this clonotype: A much larger clone sits a single nucleotide away, making a read error possible. The rearrangement joins TRBV6-2 or TRBV6-3 to TRBJ2-1; a weak D match, TRBD2 (6 bases). CDR3 length: 15 residues. CDR1 and CDR2 (germline): MNHEY, SVGEGT. V gave up 4 bases and J gave up 3 bases, with 13 bases separating them. The CDR3 here is CASSCGTPDYNEQFF. CDR3 DNA sequence: TGTGCCAGCAGTTGCGGGACCCCAGACTACAATGAGCAGTTCTTC.